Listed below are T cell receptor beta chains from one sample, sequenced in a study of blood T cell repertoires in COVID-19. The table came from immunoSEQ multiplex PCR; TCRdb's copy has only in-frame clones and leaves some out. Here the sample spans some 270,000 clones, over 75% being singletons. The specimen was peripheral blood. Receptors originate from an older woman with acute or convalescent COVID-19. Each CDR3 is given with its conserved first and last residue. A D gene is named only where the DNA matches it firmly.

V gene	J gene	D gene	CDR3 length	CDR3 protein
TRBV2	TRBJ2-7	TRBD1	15	CASSVGTGPLYEQYF
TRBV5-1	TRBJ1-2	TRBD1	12	CASSQGEDGYTF
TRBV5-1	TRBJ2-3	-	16	CASSFGQSFSADTQYF
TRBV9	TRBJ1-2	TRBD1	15	CASSVYPDRVGGYTF
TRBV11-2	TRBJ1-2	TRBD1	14	CASSWGTVNYGYTF
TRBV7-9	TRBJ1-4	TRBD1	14	CASSLGTDNEKLFF
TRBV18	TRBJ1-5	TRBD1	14	CASSSDRGSEPQHF
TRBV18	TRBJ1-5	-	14	CASRGAHGGQPQHF
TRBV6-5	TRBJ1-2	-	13	CASSKQGLVGYTF
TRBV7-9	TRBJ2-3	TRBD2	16	CASSSYPGGSGDTQYF
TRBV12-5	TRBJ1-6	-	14	CASASGGNNSPLHF
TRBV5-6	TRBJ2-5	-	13	CASSLALASVGYF
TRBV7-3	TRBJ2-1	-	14	CASSLGLSGDEQFF
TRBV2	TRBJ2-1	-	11	CAISAVNEQFF
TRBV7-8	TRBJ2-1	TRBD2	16	CASSLARAGGRREQFF
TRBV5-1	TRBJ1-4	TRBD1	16	CASSRDVGGPNEKLFF
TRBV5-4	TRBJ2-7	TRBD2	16	CASSRRTSGVRNEQYF